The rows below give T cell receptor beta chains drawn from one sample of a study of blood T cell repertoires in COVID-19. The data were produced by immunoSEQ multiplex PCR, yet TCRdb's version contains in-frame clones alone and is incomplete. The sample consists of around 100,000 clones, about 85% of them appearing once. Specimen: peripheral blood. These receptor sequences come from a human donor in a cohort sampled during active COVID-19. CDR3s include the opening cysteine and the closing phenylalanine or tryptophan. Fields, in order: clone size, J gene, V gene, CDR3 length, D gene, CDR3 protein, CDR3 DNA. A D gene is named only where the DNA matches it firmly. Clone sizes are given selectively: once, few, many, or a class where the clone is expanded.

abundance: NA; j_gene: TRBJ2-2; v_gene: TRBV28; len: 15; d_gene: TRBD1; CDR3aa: CASSSWGTGPGELFF; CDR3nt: TGTGCCAGCAGTTCCTGGGGGACAGGTCCCGGGGAGCTGTTTTTT
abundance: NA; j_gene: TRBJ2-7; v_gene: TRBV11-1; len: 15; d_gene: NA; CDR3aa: CASSGRFDAGAEQYF; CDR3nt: TGTGCCAGCAGCGGACGATTCGACGCAGGGGCCGAGCAGTACTTC
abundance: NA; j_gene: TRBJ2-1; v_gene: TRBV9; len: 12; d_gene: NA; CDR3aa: CASSTGLSEQFF; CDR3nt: TGTGCCAGCAGCACCGGACTATCAGAGCAGTTCTTC
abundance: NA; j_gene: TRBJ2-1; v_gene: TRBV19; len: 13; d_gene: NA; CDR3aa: CASSIVLGNEQFF; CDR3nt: TGTGCCAGTAGTATCGTCCTAGGTAATGAGCAGTTCTTC
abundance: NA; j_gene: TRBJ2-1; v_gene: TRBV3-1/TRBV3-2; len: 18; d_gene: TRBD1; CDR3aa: CASSRWGQGVSSYNEQFF; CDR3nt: TGTGCCAGCAGCCGATGGGGACAGGGGGTGAGCTCCTACAATGAGCAGTTCTTC
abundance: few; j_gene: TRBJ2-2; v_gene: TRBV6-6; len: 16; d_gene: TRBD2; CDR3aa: CASSFGLAGEAGELFF; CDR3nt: TGTGCCAGCAGTTTCGGACTAGCGGGGGAGGCCGGGGAGCTGTTTTTT
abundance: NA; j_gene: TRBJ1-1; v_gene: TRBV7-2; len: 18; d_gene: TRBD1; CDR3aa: CASSLASLGQGGGTEAFF; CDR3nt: TGTGCCAGCAGCTTAGCGTCTCTGGGACAGGGTGGAGGCACTGAAGCTTTCTTT
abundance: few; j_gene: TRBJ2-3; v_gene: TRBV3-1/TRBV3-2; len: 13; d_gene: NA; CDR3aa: CASSQSSTDTQYF; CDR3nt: TGTGCCAGCAGCCAGAGCTCCACAGATACGCAGTATTTT
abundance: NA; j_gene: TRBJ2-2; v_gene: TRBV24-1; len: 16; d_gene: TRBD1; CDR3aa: CATSDPTGINTGELFF; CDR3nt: TGTGCCACCAGTGACCCGACAGGGATCAACACCGGGGAGCTGTTTTTT
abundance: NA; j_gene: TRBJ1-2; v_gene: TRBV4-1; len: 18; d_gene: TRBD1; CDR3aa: CASSQVEDWDRGYYGYTF; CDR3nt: TGCGCCAGCAGCCAAGTGGAAGACTGGGACAGGGGATACTATGGCTACACCTTC
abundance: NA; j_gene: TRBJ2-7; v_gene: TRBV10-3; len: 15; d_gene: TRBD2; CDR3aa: CAISGGTSGTYEQYF; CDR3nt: TGTGCCATCAGTGGTGGGACTAGCGGGACCTACGAGCAGTACTTC
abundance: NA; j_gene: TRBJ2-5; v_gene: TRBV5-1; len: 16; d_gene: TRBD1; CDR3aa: CASSLGGQGLLETQYF; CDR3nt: TGCGCCAGCAGCTTGGGAGGACAGGGTCTTTTGGAGACCCAGTACTTC
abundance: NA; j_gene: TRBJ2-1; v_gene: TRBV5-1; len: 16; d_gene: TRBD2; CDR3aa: CASSKPGLAGDNEQFF; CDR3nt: TGCGCCAGCAGCAAACCGGGACTAGCGGGGGACAATGAGCAGTTCTTC
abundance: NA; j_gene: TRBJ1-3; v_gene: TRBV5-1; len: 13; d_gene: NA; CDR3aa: CASSRTGGNTIYF; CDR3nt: TGCGCCAGCAGTAGGACTGGCGGAAACACCATATATTTT
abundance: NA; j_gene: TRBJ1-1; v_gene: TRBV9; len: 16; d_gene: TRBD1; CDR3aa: CASSVSHDRGPTEAFF; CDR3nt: TGTGCCAGCAGCGTTTCCCACGACAGGGGGCCCACTGAAGCTTTCTTT
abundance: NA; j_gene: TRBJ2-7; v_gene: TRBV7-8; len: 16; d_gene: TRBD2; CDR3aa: CASSPQGQRGPYEQYF; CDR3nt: TGTGCCAGCAGCCCCCAGGGCCAGCGGGGGCCGTACGAGCAGTACTTC
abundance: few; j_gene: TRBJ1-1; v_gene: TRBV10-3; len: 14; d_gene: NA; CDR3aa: CAITSKRADTEAFF; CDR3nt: TGTGCCATCACCTCGAAGAGGGCGGACACTGAAGCTTTCTTT
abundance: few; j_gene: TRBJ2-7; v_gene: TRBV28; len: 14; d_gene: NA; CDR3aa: CASSDGRTTYEQYF; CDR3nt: TGTGCCAGCAGTGATGGACGGACAACCTACGAGCAGTACTTC
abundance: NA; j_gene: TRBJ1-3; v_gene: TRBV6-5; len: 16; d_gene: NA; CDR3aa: CASSYSRDSTGNTIYF; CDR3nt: TGTGCCAGCAGTTACTCGCGGGACTCGACGGGAAACACCATATATTTT
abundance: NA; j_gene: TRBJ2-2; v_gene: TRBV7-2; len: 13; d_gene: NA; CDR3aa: CASSYSVTGELFF; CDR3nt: TGTGCCAGCAGCTATAGCGTCACCGGGGAGCTGTTTTTT
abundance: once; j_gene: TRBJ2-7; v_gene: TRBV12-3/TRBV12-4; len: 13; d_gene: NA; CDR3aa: CASSPTGSYEQYF; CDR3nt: TGTGCCAGCAGTCCAACAGGGTCCTACGAGCAGTACTTC
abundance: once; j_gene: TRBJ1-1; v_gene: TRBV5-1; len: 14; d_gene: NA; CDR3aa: CASSLAGEGSEAFF; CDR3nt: TGCGCCAGCAGCTTGGCGGGGGAGGGTTCTGAAGCTTTCTTT
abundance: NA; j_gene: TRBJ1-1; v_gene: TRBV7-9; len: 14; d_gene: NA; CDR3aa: CASSLYSQNTEAFF; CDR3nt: TGTGCCAGCAGCTTATATAGCCAGAACACTGAAGCTTTCTTT
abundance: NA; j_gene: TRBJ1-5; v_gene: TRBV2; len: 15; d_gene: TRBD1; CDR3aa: CASREGQVFDQPQHF; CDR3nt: TGTGCCAGCCGCGAGGGACAGGTTTTTGATCAGCCCCAGCATTTT
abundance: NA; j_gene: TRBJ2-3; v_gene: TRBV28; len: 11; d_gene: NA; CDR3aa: CASSLRDTQYF; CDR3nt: TGTGCCAGCAGTCTACGGGATACGCAGTATTTT
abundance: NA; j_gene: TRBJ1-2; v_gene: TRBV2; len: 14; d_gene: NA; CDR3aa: CASVRQLADYGYTF; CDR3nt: TGTGCCAGCGTTCGACAGTTGGCCGACTATGGCTACACCTTC
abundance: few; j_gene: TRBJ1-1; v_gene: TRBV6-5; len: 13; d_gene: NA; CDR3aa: CASSYVRDAEAFF; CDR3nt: TGTGCCAGCAGTTACGTGCGGGATGCTGAAGCTTTCTTT
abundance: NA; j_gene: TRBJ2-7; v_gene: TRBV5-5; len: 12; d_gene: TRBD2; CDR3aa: CASRLGGYEQYF; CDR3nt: TGTGCCAGCAGATTGGGAGGGTACGAGCAGTACTTC
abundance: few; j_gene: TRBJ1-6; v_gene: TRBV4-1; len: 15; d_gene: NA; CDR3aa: CASSQDGRGDSPLHF; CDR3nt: TGCGCCAGCAGCCAAGATGGAAGGGGCGATTCACCCCTCCACTTT
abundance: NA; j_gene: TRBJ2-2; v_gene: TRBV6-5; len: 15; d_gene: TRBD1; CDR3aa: CASGTGGVRTGELFF; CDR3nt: TGTGCCAGCGGGACAGGGGGCGTTCGGACCGGGGAGCTGTTTTTT
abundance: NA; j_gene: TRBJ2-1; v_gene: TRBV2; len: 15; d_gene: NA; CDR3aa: CASSEAGGSMDEQFF; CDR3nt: TGTGCCAGCAGTGAAGCCGGGGGAAGTATGGATGAGCAGTTCTTC
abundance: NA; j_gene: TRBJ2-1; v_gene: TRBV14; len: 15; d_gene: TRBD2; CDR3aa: CASSQDGTSGAEQFF; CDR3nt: TGTGCCAGCAGCCAAGATGGAACTAGCGGGGCTGAGCAGTTCTTC
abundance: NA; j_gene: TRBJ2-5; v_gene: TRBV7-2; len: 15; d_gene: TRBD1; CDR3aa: CASSFTGAYQETQYF; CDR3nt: TGTGCCAGCAGCTTCACAGGGGCATACCAAGAGACCCAGTACTTC
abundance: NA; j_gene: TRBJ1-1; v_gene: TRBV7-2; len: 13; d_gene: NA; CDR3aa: CASSSSGGGRGFF; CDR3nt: TGTGCCAGCAGCTCATCTGGGGGGGGAAGGGGTTTCTTT
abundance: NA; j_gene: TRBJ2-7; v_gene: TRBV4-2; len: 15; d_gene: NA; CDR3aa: CASSLTPASGYEQYF; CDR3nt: TGTGCCAGCAGCCTTACTCCGGCCTCGGGATACGAGCAGTACTTC
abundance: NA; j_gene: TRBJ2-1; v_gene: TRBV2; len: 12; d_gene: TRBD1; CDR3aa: CASRDRGNEQFF; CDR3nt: TGTGCCAGCAGGGACAGGGGAAATGAGCAGTTCTTC
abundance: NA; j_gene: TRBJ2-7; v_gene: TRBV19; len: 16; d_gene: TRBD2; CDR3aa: CASSRGTSGTPYEQYF; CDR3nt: TGTGCCAGTAGTAGAGGGACTAGCGGAACTCCCTACGAGCAGTACTTC
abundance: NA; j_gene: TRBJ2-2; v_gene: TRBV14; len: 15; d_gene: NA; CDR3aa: CASSQVRGVTGELFF; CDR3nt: TGTGCCAGCAGCCAAGTGCGCGGGGTGACCGGGGAGCTGTTTTTT
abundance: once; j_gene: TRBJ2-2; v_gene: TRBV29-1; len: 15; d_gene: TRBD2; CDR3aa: CSVGLTSGATGELFF; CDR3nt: TGCAGCGTTGGACTGACTAGCGGGGCGACCGGGGAGCTGTTTTTT
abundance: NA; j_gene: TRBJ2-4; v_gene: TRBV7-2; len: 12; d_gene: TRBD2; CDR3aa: CASRNSGDIQYF; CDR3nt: TGTGCCAGCAGGAATAGCGGGGACATTCAGTACTTC
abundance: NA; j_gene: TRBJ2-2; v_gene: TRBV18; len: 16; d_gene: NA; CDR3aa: CASSPGAGLYTGELFF; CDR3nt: TGTGCCAGCTCACCAGGGGCAGGGCTTTACACCGGGGAGCTGTTTTTT
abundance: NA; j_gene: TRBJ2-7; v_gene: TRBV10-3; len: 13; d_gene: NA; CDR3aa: CAISEGGTYEQYF; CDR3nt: TGTGCCATCAGTGAAGGCGGAACCTACGAGCAGTACTTC
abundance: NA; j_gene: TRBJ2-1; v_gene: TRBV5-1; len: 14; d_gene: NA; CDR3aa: CASRLSGTYNEQFF; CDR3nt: TGCGCCAGCAGGTTGTCCGGGACCTACAATGAGCAGTTCTTC
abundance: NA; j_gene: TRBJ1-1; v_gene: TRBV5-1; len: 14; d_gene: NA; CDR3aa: CASSFTFGNTEAFF; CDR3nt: TGCGCCAGCAGCTTTACGTTCGGGAACACTGAAGCTTTCTTT
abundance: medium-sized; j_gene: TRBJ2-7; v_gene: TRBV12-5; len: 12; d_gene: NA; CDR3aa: CASGLDPREQYF; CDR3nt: TGTGCTAGTGGTTTGGACCCCCGGGAGCAGTACTTC
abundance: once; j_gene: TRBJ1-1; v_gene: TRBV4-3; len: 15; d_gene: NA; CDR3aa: CASSQVWVEGTEAFF; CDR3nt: TGCGCCAGCAGCCAAGTTTGGGTGGAGGGCACTGAAGCTTTCTTT
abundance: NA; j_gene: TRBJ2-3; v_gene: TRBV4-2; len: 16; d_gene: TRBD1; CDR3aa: CASSQAGTGGADTQYF; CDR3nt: TGTGCCAGCAGCCAAGCGGGGACAGGGGGGGCAGATACGCAGTATTTT
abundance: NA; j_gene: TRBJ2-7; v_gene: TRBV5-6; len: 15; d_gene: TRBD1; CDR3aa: CASSWTGRSSYEQYF; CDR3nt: TGTGCCAGCAGCTGGACAGGGAGGAGCTCCTACGAGCAGTACTTC
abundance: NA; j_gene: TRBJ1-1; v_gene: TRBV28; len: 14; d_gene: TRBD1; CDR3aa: CASSHGQVNTEAFF; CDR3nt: TGTGCCAGCAGTCACGGACAGGTGAACACTGAAGCTTTCTTT
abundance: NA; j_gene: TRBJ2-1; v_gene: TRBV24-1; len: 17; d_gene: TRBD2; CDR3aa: CATSDPAPGLEDNEQFF; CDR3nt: TGTGCCACCAGTGACCCAGCGCCGGGACTAGAGGACAATGAGCAGTTCTTC
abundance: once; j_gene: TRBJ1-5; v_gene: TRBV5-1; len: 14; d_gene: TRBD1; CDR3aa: CASSLGQGGQPQHF; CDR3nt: TGCGCCAGCAGCTTAGGACAGGGGGGGCAGCCCCAGCATTTT
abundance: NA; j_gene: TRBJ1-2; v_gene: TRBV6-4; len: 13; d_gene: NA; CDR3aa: CASSGELGYGYTF; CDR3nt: TGTGCCAGCAGTGGGGAACTAGGCTATGGCTACACCTTC
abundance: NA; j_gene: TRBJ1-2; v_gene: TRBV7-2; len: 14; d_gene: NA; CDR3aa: CASSPGPTSYGYTF; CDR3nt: TGTGCCAGCAGCCCAGGGCCGACGTCCTATGGCTACACCTTC
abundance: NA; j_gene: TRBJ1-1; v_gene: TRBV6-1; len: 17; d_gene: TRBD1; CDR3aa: CASSEQGQGAGFTEAFF; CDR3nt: TGTGCCAGCAGTGAACAGGGACAGGGGGCCGGTTTTACTGAAGCTTTCTTT
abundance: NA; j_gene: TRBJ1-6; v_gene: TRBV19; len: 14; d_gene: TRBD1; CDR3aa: CASSKGQLNSPLHF; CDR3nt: TGTGCCAGTAGCAAGGGACAGTTAAATTCACCCCTCCACTTT
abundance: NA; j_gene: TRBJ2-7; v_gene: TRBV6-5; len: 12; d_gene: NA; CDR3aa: CATRPGLYEQYF; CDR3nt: TGTGCCACACGTCCAGGGCTCTACGAGCAGTACTTC
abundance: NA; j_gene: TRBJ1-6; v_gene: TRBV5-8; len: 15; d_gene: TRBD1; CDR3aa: CASSLTWDRLRPLHF; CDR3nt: TGTGCCAGCAGCCTAACTTGGGACAGGCTACGTCCCCTCCACTTT
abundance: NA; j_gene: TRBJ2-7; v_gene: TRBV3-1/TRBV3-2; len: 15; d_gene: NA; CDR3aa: CASSQDLAAVYEQYF; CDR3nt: TGTGCCAGCAGCCAAGATTTAGCGGCGGTCTACGAGCAGTACTTC